The source of this TCR beta chain is a study of molecular identifiers for immune sequencing clone quantification. Germline loops: CDR1 SGHAT, CDR2 FQNNGV. The V end was cut by 2 bases, the J end by 3 bases, with 5 bases between. CDR3 length: 13 residues. TCRdb processed the PCR reads anew with MiXCR; each CDR3 protein has one entry. The sample records roughly 86,000 distinct CDR3 sequences, roughly 19% being singletons. This chain joins TRBV11-2 and TRBJ2-1; D unresolved. The TCR was taken from a human donor in good health. Some libraries in this study had Jurkat cell RNA spiked in. The sequenced sample was naive CD8+ T cells from blood, with Jurkat cell RNA spiked in. The subset here: FACS-sorted CD8+CD4-CCR7+CD45RA+ naive T cells. The CDR3 loop is CASSLRLYNEQFF. CDR3 nucleotide sequence: TGTGCCAGCAGCTTAAGACTCTACAATGAGCAGTTCTTC. Supplemented by reference TRBV11-2 and TRBJ2-1, the full variable domain reads EAGVAQSPRYKIIEKRQSVAFWCNPISGHATLYWYQQILGQGPKLLIQFQNNGVVDDSQLPKDRFSAERLKGVDSTLKIQPAKLEDSAVYLCASSLRLYNEQFFGPGTRLTVL.